This T cell receptor (beta chain) was sequenced in a study of OX40 agonist ivuxolimab in advanced cancers. Study conclusions and caveats: Which antigen the expanded peripheral T cells recognized is unknown.

TCRdb's table, derived via immunoSEQ multiplex PCR, lists solely in-frame clones and lacks some. The sample includes fewer than 90,000 clones, roughly 90% of them seen just once. A few counts support this clone. Its target is not known. CDR3 length equals 17 residues. Looked up from germline, CDR1 is LNHDA and CDR2 is SQIVND (reference sequence). V gave up 5 bases and J gave up 8 bases; unmatched junction bases: 14. This receptor was taken from an adult with an advanced solid tumor such as melanoma, head and neck, liver or kidney cancer. This specimen consisted of CD4+ or CD8+ T cells sorted from blood, obtained in a trial of the OX40 agonist ivuxolimab. This chain joins TRBV19 and TRBJ2-3; 12 bases line up with TRBD2. The CDR3 loop reads CASSVRSSSGRAGTQYF. As DNA, the CDR3 is TGTGCCAGTAGTGTTCGTTCATCTAGCGGGAGGGCCGGTACGCAGTATTTT.